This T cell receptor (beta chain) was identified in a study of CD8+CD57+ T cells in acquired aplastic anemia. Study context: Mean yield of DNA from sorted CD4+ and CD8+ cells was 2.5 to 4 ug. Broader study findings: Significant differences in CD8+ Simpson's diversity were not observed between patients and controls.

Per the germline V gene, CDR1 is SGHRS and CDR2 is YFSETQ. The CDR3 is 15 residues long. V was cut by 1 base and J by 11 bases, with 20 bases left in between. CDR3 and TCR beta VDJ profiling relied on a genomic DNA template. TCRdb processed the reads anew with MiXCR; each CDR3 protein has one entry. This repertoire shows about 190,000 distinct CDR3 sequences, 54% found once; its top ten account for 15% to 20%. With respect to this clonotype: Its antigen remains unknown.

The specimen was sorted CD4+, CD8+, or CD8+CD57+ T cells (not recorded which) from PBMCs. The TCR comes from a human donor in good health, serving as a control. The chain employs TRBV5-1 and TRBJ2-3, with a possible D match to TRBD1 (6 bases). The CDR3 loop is CASSLRGFRDNEQYF. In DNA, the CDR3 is TGCGCCAGCAGCTTGAGGGGGTTCAGGGACAATGAGCAGTATTTT.